A single sample is the source of the 24 T cell receptor beta chains below, sequenced in a study of T-cell reconstitution after alpha-beta-depleted transplantation in children. TCRbeta library preparation incorporated unique molecular identifiers. TCRdb independently ran MiXCR on the PCR reads; one entry per CDR3 protein. The sample yields about 70,000 distinct CDR3 sequences, about a tenth seen once. This material consisted of PBMCs, taken before TCRalphabeta/CD19-depleted stem cell transplant. The receptors stem from a boy under 18 with acute myeloid leukemia, due to receive a stem cell transplant.

This clonotype was detected many times. V gene TRBV29-1 combines with J gene TRBJ2-7; 9 bases line up with TRBD1. Germline V gives CDR1 SQVTM, CDR2 ANQGSEA. This CDR3 spans 16 amino acids. The V segment lost 7 bases and the J segment 5 bases; nucleotides outside the gene matches: 18. Here the CDR3 DNA reads TGCAGCGCCCTGAATGGTGGGACAGGGAAAAGAGACGAGCAGTACGTC. It codes for CSALNGGTGKRDEQYV.

This clonotype was seen ten or more times. V gene TRBV4-2 combines with J gene TRBJ1-2; 12 bases line up with TRBD1. This CDR3 has 16 residues. Unmatched junction bases numbered 10, after V lost 3 bases and J lost 8 bases. Per the germline V gene, CDR1 is LGHNA and CDR2 is YNFKEQ. The CDR3 nucleotides are TGTGCCAGCAGCCAGCTCCGGGACAGGGGGCGGGAAGGCTACACCTTC. This translates into CASSQLRDRGREGYTF.

This clonotype was recorded many times. V is TRBV25-1 and J is TRBJ2-1; D may be TRBD2 (5 bases). This CDR3 region has 14 residues. V gave up 6 bases and J gave up 6 bases, with 15 bases separating them. CDR1 is MGHDK, CDR2 SYGVNS, per germline. This CDR3 is CASSLAREANEQFF. The CDR3 DNA is TGTGCCAGCAGCCTAGCTCGAGAGGCCAATGAGCAGTTCTTC.

This clonotype was recorded at least ten times. The CDR3 coding sequence is TGCGCCAGCAGCGGGACTAGCGGTTACAATGAGCAGTTCTTC. It encodes CASSGTSGYNEQFF. The rearrangement uses TRBV5-1 and TRBJ2-1, with 11 bases fitting TRBD2. The germline gives CDR1 SGHRS, CDR2 YFSETQ. The trim removed 4 bases at V and 4 bases at J, leaving 1 base unmatched. The CDR3 is 14 amino acids. Drawing the rest from reference TRBV5-1 and TRBJ2-1, the complete variable domain is KAGVTQTPRYLIKTRGQQVTLSCSPISGHRSVSWYQQTPGQGLQFLFEYFSETQRNKGNFPGRFSGRQFSNSRSEMNVSTLELGDSALYLCASSGTSGYNEQFFGPGTRLTVL.

On this clonotype: Mismatch with germline at one junction end may stem from a read error. The J gene is TRBJ2-2, the V gene TRBV5-1, with a possible D match to TRBD2 (5 bases). This CDR3 spans 13 amino acids. Germline loops: CDR1 SGHRS, CDR2 YFSETQ. CDR3 residues: CASGLRNTGELFF. In DNA form, the CDR3 reads TGTGCCAGCGGCTTGAGGAACACCGGGGAGCTGTTTTTT.

This clonotype was seen at least ten times. The chain couples TRBV6-2 or TRBV6-3 to TRBJ2-5; no firm D call. The germline gives CDR1 MNHEY, CDR2 SVGEGT. Trimming cost V 0 bases and J 5 bases, with 10 bases left between them. The CDR3 has 14 amino acids. CDR3 residues: CASSYSDFRETQYF. The CDR3 nucleotides are TGTGCCAGCAGTTACTCCGATTTCAGGGAGACCCAGTACTTC.

This clonotype was observed at least ten times. This chain connects TRBV28 to TRBJ1-1; TRBD1 is a possible D gene (6 bases). CDR1 is MDHEN, CDR2 SYDVKM, per germline. V was shortened by 4 bases and J by 2 bases, with 17 bases between the two germline ends. The CDR3 sequence is 16 residues long. The CDR3 bases are TGTGCCAGCAGTTCTACAGGGAAGGGGGGCAACACTGAAGCTTTCTTT. Translation gives CASSSTGKGGNTEAFF.

The sample holds a few counts of this clonotype. The chain is built from TRBV6-2 or TRBV6-3 and TRBJ2-7; 7 nucleotides match TRBD2. The trim removed 7 bases at V and 4 bases at J, leaving 10 bases unmatched. CDR3 length: 14 residues. Germline V gives CDR1 MNHEY, CDR2 SVGEGT. The chain's CDR3 is CASTYLADPYEQYF. CDR3 nucleotides: TGTGCCAGCACCTACCTAGCGGACCCTTACGAGCAGTACTTC.

This clonotype showed up many times. This sequence joins TRBV20-1 and TRBJ1-2; a possible D gene is TRBD1 (5 bases). This CDR3 has 13 amino acids. Per germline, CDR1 DFQATT and CDR2 SNEGSKA (reference sequence). Trimming shortened V by 0 bases and J by 0 bases, and 5 bases separated the two germline ends. In DNA, the CDR3 is TGCAGTGCTAGAGAACAGGCTAACTATGGCTACACCTTC. It specifies CSAREQANYGYTF.

The rearrangement uses TRBV18 and TRBJ2-7, with 9 bases matching TRBD2. The V gene end was trimmed by 2 bases and the J gene end by 5 bases; junction bases not matched to a gene: 7. Germline V gene sequence: CDR1 KGHSH, CDR2 LQKENI. The CDR3 is made up of 15 amino acids. CDR3 protein: CASSPFAGGGDEQYF. The CDR3 nucleotides are TGTGCCAGCTCACCATTCGCGGGGGGGGGTGACGAGCAGTACTTC.

This clonotype occurred many times. The V gene is TRBV5-6, the J gene TRBJ1-2, with D perhaps TRBD1 (6 bases). The CDR3 consists of 12 residues. V lost 0 bases and J 12 bases, leaving 12 bases between the germline ends. In germline, CDR1 is SGHDT, CDR2 YYEEEE. The CDR3 reads CASSLVTGWNTF. The CDR3 nucleotides read TGTGCCAGCAGCTTGGTTACAGGGTGGAACACCTTC.

In this sample, this clonotype turned up a few times. The rearrangement links TRBV18 to TRBJ2-1; 13 nucleotides agree with TRBD2. V lost 3 bases and J lost 6; bases outside the gene matches: 17. The CDR3 spans 20 residues. Germline V lookup: CDR1 KGHSH, CDR2 LQKENI. CDR3 sequence reads: CASSPGPGLAGAGSGNEQFF. The CDR3 coding sequence is TGTGCCAGCTCACCGGGTCCAGGACTAGCGGGAGCAGGCTCGGGCAATGAGCAGTTCTTC. The whole variable domain, remainder taken from reference TRBV18 and TRBJ2-1, is NAGVMQNPRHLVRRRGQEARLRCSPMKGHSHVYWYRQLPEEGLKFMVYLQKENIIDESGMPKERFSAEFPKEGPSILRIQQVVRGDSAAYFCASSPGPGLAGAGSGNEQFFGPGTRLTVL.

This clonotype was seen ten or more times. The chain recombines TRBV2 with TRBJ2-1; TRBD1 is a possible D gene (5 bases). Trimming took 4 bases from V and 3 from J, leaving 10 bases between them. The CDR3 covers 14 residues. CDR1 is SNHLY, CDR2 FYNNEI, per germline. Here the CDR3 reads CASSAGQGYNEQFF. The CDR3 nucleotides read TGTGCCAGCAGTGCTGGGCAGGGCTACAATGAGCAGTTCTTC.

This clonotype showed up many times. This sequence joins TRBV27 and TRBJ1-6; 10 bases agree with TRBD1. The CDR3 consists of 13 residues. Germline CDR1 and CDR2: MNHEY and SMNVEV (reference sequence). V lost 8 bases to trimming and J lost 6 bases; unmatched junction nucleotides: 1. The CDR3 coding sequence is TGTGCCAGCCGGACAGGGGGTAATTCACCCCTCCACTTT. It is translated as CASRTGGNSPLHF.

In its sample, this clonotype was seen many times. The V and J genes are TRBV10-3 and TRBJ2-1, with TRBD1 matching over 9 bases. Unmatched junction bases numbered 7, after V lost 9 bases and J lost 4 bases. The V gene's germline CDR1 is ENHRY and CDR2 SYGVKD. The CDR3 totals 14 residues. CDR3 coding DNA: TGTGCCATACAGGGACAGGGCAATTACAATGAGCAGTTCTTC. Protein product: CAIQGQGNYNEQFF.

This clonotype was detected ten times or more. The chain recombines TRBV9 with TRBJ2-7, with TRBD1 identical over 9 bases. V gave up 0 bases and J gave up 3 bases; unmatched junction bases: 1. Per the germline V gene, CDR1 is SGDLS and CDR2 is YYNGEE. CDR3 length: 14 amino acids. CDR3 sequence reads: CASSVAGQGYEQYF. For the CDR3, the DNA is TGTGCCAGCAGCGTAGCGGGACAGGGCTACGAGCAGTACTTC.

This clonotype is medium-sized (0.01 to 0.1%) in the sample. The J gene is TRBJ2-3, the V gene TRBV29-1; 9 bases align to TRBD2. Trimming cost V 3 bases and J 4 bases; bases outside gene matches: 5. From germline, CDR1 is SQVTM and CDR2 ANQGSEA. The CDR3 is made up of 14 amino acids. The DNA for the CDR3 is TGCAGCGTTGAGCTAGCGGGGACATCAGATACGCAGTATTTT. It specifies CSVELAGTSDTQYF.

This clonotype appeared many times. The chain carries TRBV5-6 and TRBJ1-6; D gene unclear. Germline CDR1 is SGHDT and CDR2 is YYEEEE. Trimming stripped 2 bases from V and 14 bases from J, with 20 bases between. The CDR3 consists of 15 residues. CDR3 protein: CASSFRRTGGSALHF. The CDR3 DNA reads TGTGCCAGCAGCTTTCGGCGGACCGGAGGGTCAGCCCTCCACTTT.

This clonotype was observed at least ten times. The rearrangement uses TRBV7-2 and TRBJ2-1; the D is unclear. This CDR3 contains 14 residues. CDR1 and CDR2 (germline): SGHTA, FQGNSA. V was pared by 1 base and J by 3 bases, with 7 bases between. CDR3 nucleotide sequence: TGTGCCAGCAGCTTAGTCGCTAGCTACAATGAGCAGTTCTTC. Residues: CASSLVASYNEQFF.

In its sample, this clonotype was seen many times. The V call is TRBV5-1, the J call TRBJ2-7; maybe TRBD2 (6 bases). Germline CDR1 SGHRS, CDR2 YFSETQ. Trimming pared 4 bases from V and 6 bases from J, leaving 17 bases between. The CDR3 sequence is 14 residues long. The CDR3 loop is CASSITGTPPEQYF. The CDR3 bases are TGCGCCAGCAGCATTACCGGGACTCCCCCCGAGCAGTACTTC. The whole variable domain, filled in from reference TRBV5-1 and TRBJ2-7, reads KAGVTQTPRYLIKTRGQQVTLSCSPISGHRSVSWYQQTPGQGLQFLFEYFSETQRNKGNFPGRFSGRQFSNSRSEMNVSTLELGDSALYLCASSITGTPPEQYFGPGTRLTVT.

This clonotype was recorded many times. The gene calls are TRBV20-1 and TRBJ2-7; maybe TRBD1 (5 bases). Trimming shortened V by 4 bases and J by 2 bases, and 12 bases separated the two germline ends. Germline lookup yields CDR1 DFQATT and CDR2 SNEGSKA (reference sequence). CDR3 size: 13 residues. CDR3 region: CSAMGPGTYEQYF. The CDR3 DNA follows: TGCAGTGCTATGGGGCCAGGGACCTACGAGCAGTACTTC.

This clonotype appeared many times. The gene calls are TRBV4-2 and TRBJ2-5, with 9 bases identical to TRBD2. The V gene end was trimmed by 0 bases and the J gene end by 6 bases; junction bases not matched to a gene: 8. CDR3 length: 16 amino acids. The V gene's germline CDR1 is LGHNA and CDR2 YNFKEQ. In DNA form, the CDR3 reads TGTGCCAGCAGCCAAGATAGGGCGGGGGGGCTGAAGACCCAGTACTTC. Residues: CASSQDRAGGLKTQYF.

This clonotype was recorded at least ten times. Here the CDR3 reads CASVQFGRGEAGANVLTF. The CDR3, as DNA: TGTGCCAGTGTCCAATTCGGGCGGGGTGAAGCTGGGGCCAACGTCCTGACTTTC. The rearrangement links TRBV12-3 or TRBV12-4 to TRBJ2-6, with a possible D match to TRBD2 (6 bases). The CDR3 sequence is 18 residues long. V was trimmed by 9 bases and J by 2 bases, leaving 23 bases between them.

This clonotype was picked up a small number of times. The rearrangement links TRBV12-3 or TRBV12-4 to TRBJ2-1, with TRBD2 identical over 10 bases. V lost 5 bases, J lost 1 base, and 5 bases stayed unmatched. The CDR3 extends over 16 amino acids. This chain's CDR3 is CASSRSLAGSYNEQFF. The CDR3 DNA is TGTGCCAGCAGTCGATCACTAGCGGGGTCCTACAATGAGCAGTTCTTC.